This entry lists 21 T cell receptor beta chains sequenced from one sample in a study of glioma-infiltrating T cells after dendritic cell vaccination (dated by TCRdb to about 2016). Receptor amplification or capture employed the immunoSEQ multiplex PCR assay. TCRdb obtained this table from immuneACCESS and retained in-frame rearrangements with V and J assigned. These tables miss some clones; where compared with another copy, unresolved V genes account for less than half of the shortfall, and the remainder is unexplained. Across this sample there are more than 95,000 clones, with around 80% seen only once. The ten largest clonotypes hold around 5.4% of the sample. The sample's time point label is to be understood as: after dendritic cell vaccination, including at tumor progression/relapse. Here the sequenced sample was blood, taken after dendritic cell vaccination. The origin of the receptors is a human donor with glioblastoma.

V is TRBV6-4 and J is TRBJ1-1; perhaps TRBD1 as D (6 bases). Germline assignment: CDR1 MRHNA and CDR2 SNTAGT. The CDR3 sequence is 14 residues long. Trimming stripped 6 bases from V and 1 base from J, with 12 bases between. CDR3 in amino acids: CASREQGGNTEAFF. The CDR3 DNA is TGTGCCAGCAGAGAACAGGGCGGGAACACTGAAGCTTTCTTT.

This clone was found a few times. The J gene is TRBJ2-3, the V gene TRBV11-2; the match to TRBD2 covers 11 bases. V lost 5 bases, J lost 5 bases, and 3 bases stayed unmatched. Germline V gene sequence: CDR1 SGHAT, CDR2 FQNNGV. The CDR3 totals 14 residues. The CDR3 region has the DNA TGTGCCAGCAGCCTTAGCGGGAGGGGAGATACGCAGTATTTT. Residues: CASSLSGRGDTQYF.

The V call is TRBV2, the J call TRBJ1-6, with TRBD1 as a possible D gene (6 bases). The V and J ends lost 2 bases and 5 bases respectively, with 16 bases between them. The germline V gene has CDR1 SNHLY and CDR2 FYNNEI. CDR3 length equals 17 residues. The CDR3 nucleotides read TGTGCCAGCAGTGAAACTGGGGGCAGGTTTAATAATTCACCCCTCCACTTT. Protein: CASSETGGRFNNSPLHF.

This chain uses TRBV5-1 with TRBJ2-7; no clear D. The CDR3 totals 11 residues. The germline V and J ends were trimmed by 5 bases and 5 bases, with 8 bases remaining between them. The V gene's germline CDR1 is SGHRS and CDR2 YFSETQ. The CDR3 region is CASRGLHEQYF. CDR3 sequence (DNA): TGCGCCAGCAGGGGCCTCCACGAGCAGTACTTC.

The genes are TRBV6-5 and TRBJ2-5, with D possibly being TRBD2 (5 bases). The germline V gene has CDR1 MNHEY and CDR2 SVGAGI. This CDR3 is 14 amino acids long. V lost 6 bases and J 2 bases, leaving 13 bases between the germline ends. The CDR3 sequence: CASSPRGRQETQYF. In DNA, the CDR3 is TGTGCCAGCAGCCCGCGAGGGAGACAAGAGACCCAGTACTTC.

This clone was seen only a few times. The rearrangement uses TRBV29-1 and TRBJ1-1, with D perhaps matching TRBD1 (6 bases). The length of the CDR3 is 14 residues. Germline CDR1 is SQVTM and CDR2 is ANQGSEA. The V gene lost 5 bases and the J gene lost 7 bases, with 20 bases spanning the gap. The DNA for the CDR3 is TGCAGCGTTAACAGTCCAGGGGTCCACAATGAAGCTTTCTTT. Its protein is CSVNSPGVHNEAFF. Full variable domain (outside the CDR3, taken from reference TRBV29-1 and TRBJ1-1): SAVISQKPSRDICQRGTSLTIQCQVDSQVTMMFWYRQQPGQSLTLIATANQGSEATYESGFVIDKFPISRPNLTFSTLTVSNMSPEDSSIYLCSVNSPGVHNEAFFGQGTRLTVV.

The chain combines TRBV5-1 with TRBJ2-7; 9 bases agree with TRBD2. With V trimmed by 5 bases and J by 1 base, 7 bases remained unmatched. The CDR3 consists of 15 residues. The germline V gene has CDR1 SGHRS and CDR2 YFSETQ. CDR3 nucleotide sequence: TGCGCCAGCAGTCCGGCTAGCGGGGTTTCCTACGAGCAGTACTTC. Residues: CASSPASGVSYEQYF.

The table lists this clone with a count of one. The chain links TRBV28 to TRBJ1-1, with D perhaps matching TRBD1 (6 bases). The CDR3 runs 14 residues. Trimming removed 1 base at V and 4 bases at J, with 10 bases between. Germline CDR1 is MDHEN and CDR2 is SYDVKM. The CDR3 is CASSLSMDSTEAFF. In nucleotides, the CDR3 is TGTGCCAGCAGTTTATCAATGGACAGCACTGAAGCTTTCTTT.

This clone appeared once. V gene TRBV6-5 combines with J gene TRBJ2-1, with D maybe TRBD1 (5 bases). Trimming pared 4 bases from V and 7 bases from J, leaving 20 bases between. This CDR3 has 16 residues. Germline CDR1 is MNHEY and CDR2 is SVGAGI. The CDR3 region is CASSSPDTLRRNEQFF. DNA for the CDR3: TGTGCCAGCAGTTCACCGGACACCCTGAGGCGAAATGAGCAGTTCTTC.

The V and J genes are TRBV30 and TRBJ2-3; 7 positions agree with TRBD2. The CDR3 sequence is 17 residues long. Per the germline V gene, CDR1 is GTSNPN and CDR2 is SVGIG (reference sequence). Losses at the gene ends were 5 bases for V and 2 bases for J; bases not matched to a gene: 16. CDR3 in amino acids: CAWESGSSGATTDTQYF. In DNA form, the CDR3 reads TGTGCCTGGGAGTCTGGGTCCAGCGGGGCCACCACAGATACGCAGTATTTT.

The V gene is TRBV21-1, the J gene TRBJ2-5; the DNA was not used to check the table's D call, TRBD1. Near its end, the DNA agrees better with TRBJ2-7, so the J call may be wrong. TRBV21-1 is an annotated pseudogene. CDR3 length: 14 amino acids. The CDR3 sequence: CASRIGQSSYEQYF. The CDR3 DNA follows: TGTGCCAGCAGGATCGGACAGAGCTCCTACGAGCAGTACTTC.

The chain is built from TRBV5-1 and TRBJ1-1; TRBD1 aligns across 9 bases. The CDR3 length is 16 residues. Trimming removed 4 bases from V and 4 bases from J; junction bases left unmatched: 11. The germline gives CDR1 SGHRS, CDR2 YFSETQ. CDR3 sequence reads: CASSTDRGWVGTEAFF. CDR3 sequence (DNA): TGCGCCAGCAGCACGGACAGGGGCTGGGTTGGCACTGAAGCTTTCTTT.

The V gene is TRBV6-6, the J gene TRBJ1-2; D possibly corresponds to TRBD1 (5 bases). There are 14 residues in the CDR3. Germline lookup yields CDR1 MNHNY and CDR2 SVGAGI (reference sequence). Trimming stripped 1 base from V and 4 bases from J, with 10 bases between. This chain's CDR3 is CASSYFGTGYGYTF. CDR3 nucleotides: TGTGCCAGCAGTTACTTCGGGACTGGCTATGGCTACACCTTC.

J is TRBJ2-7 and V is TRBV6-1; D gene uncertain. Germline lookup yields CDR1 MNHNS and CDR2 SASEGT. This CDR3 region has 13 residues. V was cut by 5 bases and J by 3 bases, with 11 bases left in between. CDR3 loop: CASSPLGYYEQYF. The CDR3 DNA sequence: TGTGCCAGCAGTCCCTTGGGCTACTACGAGCAGTACTTC.

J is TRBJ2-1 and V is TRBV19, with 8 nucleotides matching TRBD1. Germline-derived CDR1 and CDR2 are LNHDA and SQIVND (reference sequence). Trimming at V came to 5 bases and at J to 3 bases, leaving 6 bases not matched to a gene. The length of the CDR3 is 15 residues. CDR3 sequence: CASSSVDRVYNEQFF. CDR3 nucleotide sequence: TGTGCCAGTAGTTCTGTGGACAGGGTCTACAATGAGCAGTTCTTC.

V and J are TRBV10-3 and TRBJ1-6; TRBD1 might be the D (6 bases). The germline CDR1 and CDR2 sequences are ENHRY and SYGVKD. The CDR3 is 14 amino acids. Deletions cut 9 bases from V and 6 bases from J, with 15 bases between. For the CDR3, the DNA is TGTGCCATAAATAGACAGGCCTCTAATTCACCCCTCCACTTT. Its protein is CAINRQASNSPLHF.

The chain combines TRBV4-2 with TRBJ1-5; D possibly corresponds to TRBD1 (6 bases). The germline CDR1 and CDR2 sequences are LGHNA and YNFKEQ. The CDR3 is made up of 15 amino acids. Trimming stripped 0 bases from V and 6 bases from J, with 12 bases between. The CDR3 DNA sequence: TGTGCCAGCAGCCAAGACGGGACAAGCTTTCAGCCCCAGCATTTT. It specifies CASSQDGTSFQPQHF.

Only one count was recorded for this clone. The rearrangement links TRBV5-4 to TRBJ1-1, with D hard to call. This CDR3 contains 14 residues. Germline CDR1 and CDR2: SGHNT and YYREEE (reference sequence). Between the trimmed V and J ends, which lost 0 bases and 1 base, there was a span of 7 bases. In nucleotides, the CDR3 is TGTGCCAGCAGCTTGGGCGGCAGGAACACTGAAGCTTTCTTT. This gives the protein CASSLGGRNTEAFF.

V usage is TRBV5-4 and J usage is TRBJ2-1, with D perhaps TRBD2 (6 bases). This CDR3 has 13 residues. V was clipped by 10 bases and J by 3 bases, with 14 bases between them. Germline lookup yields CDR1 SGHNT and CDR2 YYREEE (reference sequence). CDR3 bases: TGTGCCTTTGGGGGGAAAAACTACAATGAGCAGTTCTTC. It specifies CAFGGKNYNEQFF.

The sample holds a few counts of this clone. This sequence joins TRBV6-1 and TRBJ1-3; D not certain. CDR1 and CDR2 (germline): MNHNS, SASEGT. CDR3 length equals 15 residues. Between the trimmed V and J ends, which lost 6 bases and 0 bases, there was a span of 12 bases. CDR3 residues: CASSLGRLSGNTIYF. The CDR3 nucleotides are TGTGCCAGCAGCCTTGGGCGCCTCTCTGGAAACACCATATATTTT.

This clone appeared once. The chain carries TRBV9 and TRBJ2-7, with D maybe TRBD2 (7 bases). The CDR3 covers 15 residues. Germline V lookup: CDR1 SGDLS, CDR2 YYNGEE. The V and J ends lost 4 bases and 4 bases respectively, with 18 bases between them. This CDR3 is CASSRGGGDFYEQYF. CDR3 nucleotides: TGTGCCAGCAGCCGAGGGGGAGGGGACTTTTACGAGCAGTACTTC.